A single sample is the source of the 5 T cell receptor beta chains below, sequenced in a study of shared clonotypes between healthy human individuals. Assay used: immunoSEQ multiplex PCR; TCRdb lists only in-frame clones, some missing. The sample lists under 1,900,000 clones; 97% to 99% were seen once. Sequencing input: naive CD4+ T cells sorted from blood. Subset in this sample: CD45RA+ positively selected. The receptors stem from a man aged 25-45 years in good health.

The rearrangement links TRBV19 to TRBJ1-1; 7 nucleotides match TRBD1. The J segment lost 1 base and the V segment lost 4 bases, leaving 6 bases of the junction unmatched. Germline V lookup: CDR1 LNHDA, CDR2 SQIVND (reference sequence). The length of the CDR3 is 15 residues. CDR3 residues: CASSRETGRNTEAFF. DNA of the CDR3: TGTGCCAGTAGTAGAGAGACAGGGCGGAACACTGAAGCTTTCTTT.

This rearrangement joins TRBV18 to TRBJ1-4; tentative D call: TRBD1 (5 bases). Germline V CDR1 and CDR2: KGHSH, LQKENI. The length of the CDR3 is 17 residues. Trimming took off 3 bases at V and 0 bases at J, with 14 bases between the two ends. The CDR3 DNA follows: TGTGCCAGCTCACCCTGGACGGGGGATGCAACTAATGAAAAACTGTTTTTT. Its translation is CASSPWTGDATNEKLFF.

The V call is TRBV18, the J call TRBJ2-7; tentatively, D is TRBD1 (5 bases). Between the trimmed V and J ends, which lost 6 bases and 3 bases, there was a span of 18 bases. The length of the CDR3 is 15 residues. Germline CDR1 reads KGHSH; CDR2 reads LQKENI. Here the CDR3 reads CASSPPDSGIYEQYF. The CDR3 nucleotides read TGTGCCAGCTCGCCGCCCGACTCAGGGATCTACGAGCAGTACTTC.

The V call is TRBV10-3, the J call TRBJ2-2; D perhaps matches TRBD2 (6 bases). Per germline, CDR1 ENHRY and CDR2 SYGVKD. Trimming removed 2 bases from V and 3 bases from J, with 10 bases in between. The CDR3 is made up of 15 amino acids. The CDR3 sequence: CAISEREAHTGELFF. CDR3 in DNA: TGTGCCATCAGTGAGAGGGAGGCCCACACCGGGGAGCTGTTTTTT.

The chain joins TRBV30 to TRBJ2-5; D is undetermined. This CDR3 has 14 residues. Per germline, CDR1 GTSNPN and CDR2 SVGIG (reference sequence). This CDR3 reads CAYGRLNIQETQYF. The CDR3 nucleotides read TGTGCTTACGGGCGCCTCAACATACAAGAGACCCAGTACTTC.